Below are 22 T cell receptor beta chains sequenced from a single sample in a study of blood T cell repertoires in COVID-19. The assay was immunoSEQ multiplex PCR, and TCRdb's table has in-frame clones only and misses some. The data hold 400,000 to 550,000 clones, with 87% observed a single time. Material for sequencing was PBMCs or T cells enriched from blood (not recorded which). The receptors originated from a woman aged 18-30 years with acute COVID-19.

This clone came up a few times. The DNA for the CDR3 is TGTGCCAGCAGCTCAGCGGGGCCCCCACGCAGTGAGCAGTTCTTC. Amino acid sequence: CASSSAGPPRSEQFF. The rearrangement uses TRBV7-3 and TRBJ2-1, with 7 positions matching TRBD2. The CDR3 length is 15 residues. J gave up 9 bases and V 4 bases, and 12 bases lay outside the gene matches. CDR1 and CDR2 (germline): SGHTA, FQGTGA.

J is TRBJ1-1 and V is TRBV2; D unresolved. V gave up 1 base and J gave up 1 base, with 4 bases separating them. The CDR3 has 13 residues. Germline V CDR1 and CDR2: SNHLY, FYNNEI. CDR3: CASSEEQNTEAFF. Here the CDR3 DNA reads TGTGCCAGCAGTGAAGAACAGAACACTGAAGCTTTCTTT.

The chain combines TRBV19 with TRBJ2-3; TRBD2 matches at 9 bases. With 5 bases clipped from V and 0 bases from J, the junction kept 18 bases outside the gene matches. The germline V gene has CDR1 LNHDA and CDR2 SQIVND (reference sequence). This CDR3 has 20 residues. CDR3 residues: CASSPFRRLAAPESTDTQYF. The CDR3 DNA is TGTGCCAGTAGTCCGTTTCGCCGACTAGCGGCCCCCGAGAGCACAGATACGCAGTATTTT.

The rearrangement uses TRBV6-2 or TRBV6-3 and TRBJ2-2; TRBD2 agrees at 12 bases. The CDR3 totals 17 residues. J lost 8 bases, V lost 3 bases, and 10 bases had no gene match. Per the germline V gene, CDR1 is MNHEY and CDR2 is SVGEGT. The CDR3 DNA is TGTGCCAGCAGTTATTCCCTAGCGGGAGGGCCGACAGGGGAGCTGTTTTTT. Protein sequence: CASSYSLAGGPTGELFF.

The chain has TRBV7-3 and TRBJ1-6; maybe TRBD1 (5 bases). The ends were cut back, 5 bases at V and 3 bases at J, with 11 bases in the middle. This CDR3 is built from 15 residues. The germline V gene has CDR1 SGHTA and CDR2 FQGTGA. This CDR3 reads CASSPQGIYNSPLHF. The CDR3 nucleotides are TGTGCCAGCAGCCCTCAGGGTATCTATAATTCACCCCTCCACTTT. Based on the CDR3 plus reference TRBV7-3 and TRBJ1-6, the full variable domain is GAGVSQTPSNKVTEKGKYVELRCDPISGHTALYWYRQSLGQGPEFLIYFQGTGAADDSGLPNDRFFAVRPEGSVSTLKIQRTERGDSAVYLCASSPQGIYNSPLHFGNGTRLTVT.

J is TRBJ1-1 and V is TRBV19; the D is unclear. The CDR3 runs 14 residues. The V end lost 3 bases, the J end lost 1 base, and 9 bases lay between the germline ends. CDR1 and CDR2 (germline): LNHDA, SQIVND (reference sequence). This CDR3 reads CASSMVAGNTEAFF. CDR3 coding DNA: TGTGCCAGTAGTATGGTTGCGGGGAACACTGAAGCTTTCTTT.

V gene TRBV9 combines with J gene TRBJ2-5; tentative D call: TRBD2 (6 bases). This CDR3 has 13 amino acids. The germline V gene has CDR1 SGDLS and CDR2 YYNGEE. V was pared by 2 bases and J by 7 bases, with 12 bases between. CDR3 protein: CASSVDRDSTQYF. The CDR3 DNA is TGTGCCAGCAGCGTCGATAGGGACTCGACCCAGTACTTC.

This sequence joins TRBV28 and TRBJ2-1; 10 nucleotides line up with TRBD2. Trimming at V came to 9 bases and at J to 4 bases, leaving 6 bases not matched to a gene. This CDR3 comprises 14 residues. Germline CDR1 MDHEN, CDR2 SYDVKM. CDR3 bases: TGTGCCAGTACAGCGGGAGGGCCATACAATGAGCAGTTCTTC. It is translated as CASTAGGPYNEQFF.

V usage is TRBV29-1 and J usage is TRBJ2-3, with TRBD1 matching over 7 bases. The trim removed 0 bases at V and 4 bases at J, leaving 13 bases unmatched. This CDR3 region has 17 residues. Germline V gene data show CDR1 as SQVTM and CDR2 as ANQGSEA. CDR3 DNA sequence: TGCAGCGTTGAAGATCCGGAGACAGGGATTAGGTCAGATACGCAGTATTTT. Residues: CSVEDPETGIRSDTQYF.

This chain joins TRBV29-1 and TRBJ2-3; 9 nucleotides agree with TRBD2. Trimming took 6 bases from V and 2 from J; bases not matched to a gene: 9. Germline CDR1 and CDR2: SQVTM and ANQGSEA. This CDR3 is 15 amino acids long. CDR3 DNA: TGCAGCGTCAAGGTTAGCGGGGGCCCCACAGATACGCAGTATTTT. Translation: CSVKVSGGPTDTQYF.

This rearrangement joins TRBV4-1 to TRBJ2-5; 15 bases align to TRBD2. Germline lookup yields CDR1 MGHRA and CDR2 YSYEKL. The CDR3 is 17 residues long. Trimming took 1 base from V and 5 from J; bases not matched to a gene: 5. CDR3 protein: CASSQGTSGGARETQYF. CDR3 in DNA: TGCGCCAGCAGCCAAGGGACTAGCGGGGGGGCCCGGGAGACCCAGTACTTC.

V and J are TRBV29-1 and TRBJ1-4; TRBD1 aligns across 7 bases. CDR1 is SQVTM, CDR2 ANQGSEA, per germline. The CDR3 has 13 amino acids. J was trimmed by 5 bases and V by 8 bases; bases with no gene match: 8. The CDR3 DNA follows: TGCAGCTACAAGACAGGGCCAAATGAAAAACTGTTTTTT. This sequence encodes CSYKTGPNEKLFF.

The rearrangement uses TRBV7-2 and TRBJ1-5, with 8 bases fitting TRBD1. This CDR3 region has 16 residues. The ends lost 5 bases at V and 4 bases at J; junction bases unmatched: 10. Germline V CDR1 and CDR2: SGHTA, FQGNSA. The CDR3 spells CASSRTPDRGNQPQHF. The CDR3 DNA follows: TGTGCCAGCAGCCGTACACCAGACAGGGGAAATCAGCCCCAGCATTTT.

The CDR3 loop reads CASSSEFRENYGYTF. The DNA for the CDR3 is TGTGCCAGCAGTTCGGAATTTCGGGAGAACTATGGCTACACCTTC. V is TRBV6-5 and J is TRBJ1-2; D is undetermined. CDR1 and CDR2 from the germline V gene are MNHEY and SVGAGI. Deletions cut 4 bases from V and 2 bases from J, with 14 bases between. The CDR3 is made up of 15 amino acids.

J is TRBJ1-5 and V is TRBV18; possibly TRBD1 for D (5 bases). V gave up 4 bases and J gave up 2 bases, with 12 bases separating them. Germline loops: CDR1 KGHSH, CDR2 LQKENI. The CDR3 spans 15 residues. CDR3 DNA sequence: TGTGCCAGCTCACGAGCTACGGGGGGCAATCAGCCCCAGCATTTT. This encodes CASSRATGGNQPQHF.

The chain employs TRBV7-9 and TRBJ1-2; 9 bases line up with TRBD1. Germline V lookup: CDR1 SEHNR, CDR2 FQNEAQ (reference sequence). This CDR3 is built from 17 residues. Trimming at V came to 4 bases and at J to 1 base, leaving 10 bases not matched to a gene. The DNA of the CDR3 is TGTGCCAGCAGCTCCGGGACAGGGTGGGAGGATAACTATGGCTACACCTTC. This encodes CASSSGTGWEDNYGYTF.

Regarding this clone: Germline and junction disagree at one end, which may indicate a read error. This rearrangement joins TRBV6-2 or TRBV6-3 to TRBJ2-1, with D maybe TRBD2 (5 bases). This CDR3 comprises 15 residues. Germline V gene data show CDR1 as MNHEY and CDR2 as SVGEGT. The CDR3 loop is CASSSYREAYNDQFF. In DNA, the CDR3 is TGTGCCAGCAGTTCTTATCGGGAAGCCTACAATGATCAGTTCTTC.

The CDR3 nucleotides read TGTGCCAGCAGTTTATCCCGACAGGGGGCGGCCTACGAGCAGTACTTC. Amino acid sequence: CASSLSRQGAAYEQYF. The chain couples TRBV27 to TRBJ2-7, with 10 bases identical to TRBD1. The trim removed 0 bases at V and 2 bases at J, leaving 4 bases unmatched. The length of the CDR3 is 16 residues. The germline gives CDR1 MNHEY, CDR2 SMNVEV (reference sequence).

CDR3 sequence (DNA): TGTGCCAGCAGTTTTACCGGGGATTACAATGAGCAGTTCTTC. This encodes CASSFTGDYNEQFF. The rearrangement uses TRBV27 and TRBJ2-1; D is perhaps TRBD2 (5 bases). The CDR3 contains 14 residues. V dropped 3 bases and J dropped 4 bases, with 10 bases sitting between them. Germline values: CDR1 MNHEY, CDR2 SMNVEV (reference sequence).

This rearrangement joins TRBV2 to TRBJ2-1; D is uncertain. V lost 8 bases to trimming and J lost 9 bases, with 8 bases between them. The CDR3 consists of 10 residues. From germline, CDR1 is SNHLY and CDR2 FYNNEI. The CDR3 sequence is CASFLSEQFF. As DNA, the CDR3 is TGTGCCAGCTTTCTGAGTGAGCAGTTCTTC.

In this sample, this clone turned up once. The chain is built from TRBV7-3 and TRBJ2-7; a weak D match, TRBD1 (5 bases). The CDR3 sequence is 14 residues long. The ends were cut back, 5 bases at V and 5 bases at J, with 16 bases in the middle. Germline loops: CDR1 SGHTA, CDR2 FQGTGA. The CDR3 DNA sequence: TGTGCCAGCAGCGCCCCTGGGGCGAGGCACGAGCAGTACTTC. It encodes CASSAPGARHEQYF.

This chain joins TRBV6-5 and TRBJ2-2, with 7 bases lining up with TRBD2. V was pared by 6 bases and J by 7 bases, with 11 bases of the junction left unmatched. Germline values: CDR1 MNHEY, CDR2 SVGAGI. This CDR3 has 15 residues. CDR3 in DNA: TGTGCCAGCAGCCCCGGGGGGTTGGAGGGCGGGGAGCTGTTTTTT. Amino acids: CASSPGGLEGGELFF.